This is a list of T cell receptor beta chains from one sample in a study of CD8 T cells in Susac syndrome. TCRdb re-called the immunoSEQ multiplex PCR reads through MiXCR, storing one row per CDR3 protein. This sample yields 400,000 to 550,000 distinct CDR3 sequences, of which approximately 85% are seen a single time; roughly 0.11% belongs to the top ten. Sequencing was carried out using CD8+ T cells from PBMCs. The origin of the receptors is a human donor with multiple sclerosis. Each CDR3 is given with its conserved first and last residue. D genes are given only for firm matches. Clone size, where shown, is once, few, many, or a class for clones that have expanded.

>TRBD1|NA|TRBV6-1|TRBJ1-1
CASRGDTGGDTEAFF
TGTGCCAGCAGAGGAGACACAGGGGGGGACACTGAAGCTTTCTTT
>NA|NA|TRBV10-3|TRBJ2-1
CATLSEPDEQFF
TGTGCCACCCTATCGGAGCCCGATGAGCAGTTCTTC
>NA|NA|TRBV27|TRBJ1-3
CASGLLGASGNTIYF
TGTGCCAGCGGCTTACTTGGGGCTTCTGGAAACACCATATATTTT
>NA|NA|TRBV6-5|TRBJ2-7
CASSYMGLSGTSSYEQYF
TGTGCCAGCAGTTACATGGGCCTGAGCGGAACTAGCTCCTACGAGCAGTACTTC
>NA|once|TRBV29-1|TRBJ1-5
CSAAGINQPQHF
TGCAGCGCTGCGGGTATCAATCAGCCCCAGCATTTT
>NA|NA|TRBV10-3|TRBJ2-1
CAISEAEGGQFF
TGTGCCATCAGTGAGGCCGAGGGTGGGCAGTTCTTC
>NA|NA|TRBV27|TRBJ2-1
CASSDLVQNEQFF
TGTGCCAGCAGTGACCTTGTGCAGAATGAGCAGTTCTTC
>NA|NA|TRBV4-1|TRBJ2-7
CASSQTPGPYEQYF
TGCGCCAGCAGCCAAACCCCGGGTCCCTACGAGCAGTACTTC
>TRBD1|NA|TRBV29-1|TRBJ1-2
CSADRGGLPSNYGYTF
TGCAGCGCCGACAGGGGAGGACTTCCTTCTAACTATGGCTACACCTTC
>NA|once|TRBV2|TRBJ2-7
CASEGDRDYEQYF
TGTGCCAGCGAAGGTGACCGGGATTACGAGCAGTACTTC
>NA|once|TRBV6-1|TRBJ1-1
CASSAGARGTEAFF
TGTGCCAGCAGTGCCGGGGCTCGTGGCACTGAAGCTTTCTTT
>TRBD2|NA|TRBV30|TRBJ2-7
CAWSVPGGSSYEQYF
TGTGCCTGGAGTGTACCGGGGGGGAGCTCCTACGAGCAGTACTTC
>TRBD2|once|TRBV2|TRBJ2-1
CASSSAGDHNEQFF
TGTGCCAGCAGTTCCGCGGGGGACCACAATGAGCAGTTCTTC
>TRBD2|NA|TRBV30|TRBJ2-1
CAWSFAGGYNEQFF
TGTGCCTGGAGTTTTGCGGGAGGGTACAATGAGCAGTTCTTC
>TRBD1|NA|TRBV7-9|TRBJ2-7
CASSDPGTGVREQYF
TGTGCCAGCAGCGACCCCGGGACAGGGGTCCGCGAGCAGTACTTC
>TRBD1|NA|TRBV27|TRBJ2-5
CASSPVGQGWKTQYF
TGTGCCAGCAGCCCCGTCGGACAGGGATGGAAGACCCAGTACTTC
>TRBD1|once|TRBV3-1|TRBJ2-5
CASSQLRDRGRLETQYF
TGTGCCAGCAGCCAACTCCGGGACAGGGGGCGCCTCGAGACCCAGTACTTC
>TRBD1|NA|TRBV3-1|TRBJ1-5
CASSQGDRGPNQPQHF
TGTGCCAGCAGCCAGGGGGACAGGGGACCAAATCAGCCCCAGCATTTT
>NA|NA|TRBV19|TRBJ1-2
CASTSGDYGYTF
NA
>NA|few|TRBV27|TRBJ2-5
CASSLFFSDQETQYF
TGTGCCAGCAGTTTGTTTTTTTCGGATCAAGAGACCCAGTACTTC
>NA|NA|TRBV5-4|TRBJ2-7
CASSWGPFYEQYF
TGTGCCAGCAGCTGGGGCCCCTTCTACGAGCAGTACTTC
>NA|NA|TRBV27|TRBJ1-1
CASMRGDTEAFF
TGTGCCAGCATGAGGGGGGACACTGAAGCTTTCTTT
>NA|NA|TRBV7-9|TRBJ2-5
CASSAPQGTETQYF
TGTGCCAGCAGCGCTCCACAGGGCACGGAGACCCAGTACTTC
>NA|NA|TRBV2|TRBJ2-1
CASSDLHLLTALRDEQFF
TGTGCCAGCAGTGACCTCCATTTATTGACAGCCCTTAGGGATGAGCAGTTCTTC
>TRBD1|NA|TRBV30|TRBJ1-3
CAWSVWFGTDKLGNTIYF
TGTGCCTGGAGTGTCTGGTTTGGGACAGACAAACTGGGGAACACCATATATTTT
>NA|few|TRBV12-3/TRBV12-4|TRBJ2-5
CASSLAGVGETQYF
TGTGCCAGCAGTTTAGCGGGAGTGGGAGAGACCCAGTACTTC
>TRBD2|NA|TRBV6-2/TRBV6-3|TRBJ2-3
CASSRDKRGSTDTQYF
TGTGCCAGCAGTCGGGATAAGCGGGGTAGCACAGATACGCAGTATTTT
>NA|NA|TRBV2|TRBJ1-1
CAIKGQNTEAFF
TGTGCCATCAAGGGACAGAACACTGAAGCTTTCTTT
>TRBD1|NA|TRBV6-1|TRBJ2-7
CASSTWDRPEQYF
TGTGCCAGCAGTACCTGGGACAGGCCCGAGCAGTACTTC
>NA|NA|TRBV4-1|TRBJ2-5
CASSHQFLEYQETQYF
TGCGCCAGCAGCCATCAATTTCTAGAGTACCAAGAGACCCAGTACTTC
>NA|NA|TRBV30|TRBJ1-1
CAWSRAVNTEAFF
TGTGCCTGGAGTAGGGCGGTGAACACTGAAGCTTTCTTT
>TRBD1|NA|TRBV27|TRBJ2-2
CASSLHTSGTGSVGELFF
TGTGCCAGCAGTTTACATACTTCCGGGACAGGGTCGGTCGGGGAGCTGTTTTTT
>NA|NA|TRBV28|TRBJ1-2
CASSRLETVTNYGYTF
TGTGCCAGCTCCCGTCTCGAGACGGTCACTAACTATGGCTACACCTTC
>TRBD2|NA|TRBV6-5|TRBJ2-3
CASSYRERLADTDTQYF
TGTGCCAGCAGTTACCGCGAACGACTAGCGGACACAGATACGCAGTATTTT
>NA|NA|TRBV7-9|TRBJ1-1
CASRRTSEGTEAFF
TGTGCCAGCAGGCGGACATCAGAGGGCACTGAAGCTTTCTTT
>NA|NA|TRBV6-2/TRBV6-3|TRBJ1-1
CASSYSPRLNTEAFF
TGTGCCAGCAGTTACTCACCTAGGCTGAACACTGAAGCTTTCTTT
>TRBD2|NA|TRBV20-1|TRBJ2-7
CSASYGTSSYEQYF
TGCAGTGCCAGCTACGGGACTAGCTCCTACGAGCAGTACTTC
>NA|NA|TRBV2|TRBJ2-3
CASTRNREHTDTQYF
TGTGCCAGCACCAGGAATAGGGAACACACAGATACGCAGTATTTT
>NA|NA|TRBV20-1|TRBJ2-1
CSARDTWTPTSYNEQFF
TGCAGTGCTAGAGATACCTGGACGCCGACCTCCTACAATGAGCAGTTCTTC
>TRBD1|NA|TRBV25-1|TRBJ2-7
CASSELRDSTYEQYF
TGTGCCAGCAGTGAGTTACGGGACAGTACCTACGAGCAGTACTTC
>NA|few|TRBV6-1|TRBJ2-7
CASSVGTEEFPRGEQYF
TGTGCCAGCAGTGTGGGGACGGAGGAATTCCCAAGGGGCGAGCAGTACTTC
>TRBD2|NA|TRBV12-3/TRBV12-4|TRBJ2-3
CASTGGDTDTQYF
TGTGCCAGCACCGGGGGGGACACAGATACGCAGTATTTT
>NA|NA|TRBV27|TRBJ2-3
CASSFGATETGSNTQYF
TGTGCCAGCAGTTTTGGGGCGACAGAAACCGGCTCTAATACGCAGTATTTT
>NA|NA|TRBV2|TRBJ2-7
CAVDYLASTYEQYF
TGTGCCGTAGACTATCTAGCGTCGACCTACGAGCAGTACTTC
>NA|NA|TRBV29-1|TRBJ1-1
CSVEGGAEVFF
TGCAGCGTTGAAGGGGGGGCTGAAGTTTTCTTT
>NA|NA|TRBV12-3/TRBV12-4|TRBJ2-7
CASSLGEEQYF
TGTGCCAGCAGTCTTGGGGAGGAGCAGTACTTC
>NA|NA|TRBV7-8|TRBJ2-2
CASSPYWVTGAGELFF
TGTGCCAGCAGCCCCTATTGGGTAACTGGTGCCGGGGAGCTGTTTTTT
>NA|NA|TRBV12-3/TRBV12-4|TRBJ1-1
CASRIQGYTEAFF
TGTGCCAGCAGGATACAAGGATACACTGAAGCTTTCTTT
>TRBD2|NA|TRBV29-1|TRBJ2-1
CSVDAGGPEQFF
TGCAGCGTTGACGCGGGGGGGCCTGAGCAGTTCTTC
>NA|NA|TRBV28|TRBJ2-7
CASSLFSEQYF
TGTGCCAGCAGTTTGTTTTCCGAGCAGTACTTC
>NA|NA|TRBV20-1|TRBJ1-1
CSARDSQMNTEAFF
TGCAGTGCTAGAGATAGTCAGATGAACACTGAAGCTTTCTTT
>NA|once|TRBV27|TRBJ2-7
CASSLSASEDYEQYF
TGTGCCAGCAGTTTATCTGCTAGCGAAGACTACGAGCAGTACTTC
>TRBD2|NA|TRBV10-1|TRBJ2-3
CASSEGGEGSTDTQYF
TGCGCCAGCAGTGAAGGTGGGGAGGGCTCAACAGATACGCAGTATTTT
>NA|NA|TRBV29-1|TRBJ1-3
CSVEGSSPTGNTIYF
TGCAGCGTTGAAGGCAGCTCTCCGACTGGAAACACCATATATTTT
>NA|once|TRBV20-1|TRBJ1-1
CSARPWTVNTEAFF
TGCAGTGCTAGACCCTGGACAGTGAACACTGAAGCTTTCTTT
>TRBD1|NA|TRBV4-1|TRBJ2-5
CASSTGTGPQETQYF
TGCGCCAGCAGCACCGGGACAGGGCCTCAAGAGACCCAGTACTTC
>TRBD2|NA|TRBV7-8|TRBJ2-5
CASSRLAGGKTQETQYF
TGTGCCAGCAGCCGACTAGCGGGGGGTAAAACCCAAGAGACCCAGTACTTC
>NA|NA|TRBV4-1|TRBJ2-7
CASSQFASYEQYF
TGCGCCAGCAGCCAATTCGCTTCTTACGAGCAGTACTTC
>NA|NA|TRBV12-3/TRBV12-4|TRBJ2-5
CASSPQGGEETQYF
TGTGCCAGCAGTCCACAGGGTGGAGAAGAGACCCAGTACTTC
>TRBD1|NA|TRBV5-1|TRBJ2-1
CASSKGQEFSYNEQFF
TGCGCCAGCAGCAAAGGACAGGAGTTCTCCTACAATGAGCAGTTCTTC